The 29 T cell receptor beta chains below were found in one sample sequenced in a study of radiotherapy plus CTLA-4 blockade in lung cancer. The repertoire was sequenced with immunoSEQ multiplex PCR; TCRdb's copy has only in-frame clones and lacks some. The profile covers over 85,000 clones, with 70% to 90% appearing a single time and 4.5% to 6% taken by the ten largest. Sequencing used peripheral blood, obtained from a patient treated with radiotherapy plus ipilimumab. The receptor source for this set is a human donor with non-small cell lung cancer that progressed on radiotherapy plus ipilimumab.

DNA for the CDR3: TGTGCCAGCAGTTACTCGTACGATTATGGCTACACCTTC. Translating it yields CASSYSYDYGYTF. This chain links TRBV6-6 with TRBJ1-2; D unclear. Germline V gene data show CDR1 as MNHNY and CDR2 as SVGAGI (reference sequence). The CDR3 has 13 residues. V was shortened by 0 bases and J by 5 bases, with 7 bases between the two germline ends.

The chain carries TRBV6-6 and TRBJ2-5; D might be TRBD2 (6 bases). Per germline, CDR1 MNHNY and CDR2 SVGAGI (reference sequence). The germline V and J ends were trimmed by 5 bases and 11 bases, with 15 bases remaining between them. The CDR3 is 12 residues long. CDR3 sequence: CASSGVAEEQYF. CDR3 bases: TGTGCCAGCAGTGGAGTAGCGGAAGAGCAGTACTTC.

The chain carries TRBV6-1 and TRBJ2-7; D gene uncertain. This CDR3 has 11 amino acids. Trimming removed 4 bases at V and 3 bases at J, with 4 bases between. Germline V gene data show CDR1 as MNHNS and CDR2 as SASEGT. The CDR3 DNA is TGTGCCAGCAGTGGATACTACGAGCAGTACTTC. Its translation: CASSGYYEQYF.

This sequence joins TRBV19 and TRBJ1-2, with D unclear. Germline V gives CDR1 LNHDA, CDR2 SQIVND (reference sequence). The CDR3 length is 13 residues. The V end lost 8 bases, the J end lost 10 bases, and 20 bases lay between the germline ends. CDR3: CASSDDSLIVYTF. The CDR3 DNA reads as TGTGCCAGTTCCGACGACTCGCTAATAGTCTACACCTTC.

The CDR3 DNA reads as TGTGCCAGCCAGGGGGTGTTGGACGAGCAGTACTTC. It specifies CASQGVLDEQYF. The chain has TRBV6-1 and TRBJ2-7; TRBD1 aligns across 7 bases. CDR3 length: 12 amino acids. CDR1 is MNHNS, CDR2 SASEGT, per germline. The trim removed 8 bases at V and 5 bases at J, leaving 6 bases unmatched.

The genes are TRBV4-2 and TRBJ2-1, with 7 nucleotides matching TRBD2. Germline CDR1 reads LGHNA; CDR2 reads YNFKEQ. The CDR3 totals 15 residues. V was clipped by 0 bases and J by 3 bases; unmatched bases: 2. The CDR3 DNA reads as TGTGCCAGCAGCCAAGAGGGCGGGAGCTACAATGAGCAGTTCTTC. Its protein is CASSQEGGSYNEQFF.

The J gene is TRBJ1-2, the V gene TRBV9; D call uncertain. This CDR3 is 14 amino acids long. The V gene's germline CDR1 is SGDLS and CDR2 YYNGEE. Between the trimmed V and J ends, which lost 4 bases and 8 bases, there was a span of 18 bases. CDR3: CASSSTEGSRGYTF. For the CDR3, the DNA is TGTGCCAGCAGCTCCACCGAAGGGTCTCGCGGCTACACCTTC.

The J gene is TRBJ1-1, the V gene TRBV6-1, with 9 positions matching TRBD1. The junction had 7 bases not matched to a gene; V was cut back by 6 bases and J by 2 bases. This CDR3 is built from 15 residues. Per germline, CDR1 MNHNS and CDR2 SASEGT. The CDR3 loop is CASSLPGQGNTEAFF. The CDR3 DNA sequence: TGTGCCAGCAGCCTACCGGGACAGGGAAACACTGAAGCTTTCTTT.

This clone has just a few counts. J is TRBJ1-5 and V is TRBV28, with 7 positions matching TRBD1. J lost 3 bases, V lost 7 bases, and 12 bases had no gene match. Germline CDR1 MDHEN, CDR2 SYDVKM. CDR3 length: 16 amino acids. The CDR3 spells CASIIGTASINQPQHF. In DNA form, the CDR3 reads TGTGCCAGCATTATCGGGACAGCGTCGATCAATCAGCCCCAGCATTTT. Combining the CDR3 with reference TRBV28 and TRBJ1-5 gives the whole variable domain DVKVTQSSRYLVKRTGEKVFLECVQDMDHENMFWYRQDPGLGLRLIYFSYDVKMKEKGDIPEGYSVSREKKERFSLILESASTNQTSMYLCASIIGTASINQPQHFGDGTRLSIL.

There are a few counts of this clone. The chain employs TRBV18 and TRBJ2-2, with D possibly being TRBD2 (6 bases). The germline V gene has CDR1 KGHSH and CDR2 LQKENI. V lost 8 bases and J 5 bases, leaving 15 bases between the germline ends. This CDR3 is 14 amino acids long. The CDR3 loop reads CASTTLEGTGELFF. For the CDR3, the DNA is TGTGCCAGCACGACCTTGGAGGGAACCGGGGAGCTGTTTTTT.

The sample holds one count of this clone. The V gene is TRBV6-6, the J gene TRBJ1-5; the D gene is possibly TRBD1 (6 bases). CDR1 is MNHNY, CDR2 SVGAGI, per germline (reference sequence). The CDR3 sequence is 16 residues long. V shed 2 bases and J shed 0 bases, with 11 bases lying between them. CDR3 sequence (DNA): TGTGCCAGCAGTTACGGATACAGGGATAGCAATCAGCCCCAGCATTTT. It is translated as CASSYGYRDSNQPQHF.

This sequence joins TRBV2 and TRBJ2-2, with D perhaps TRBD1 or TRBD2 (5 bases each). V was cut by 6 bases and J by 4 bases, with 18 bases left in between. Germline lookup yields CDR1 SNHLY and CDR2 FYNNEI. The length of the CDR3 is 16 residues. CDR3 nucleotide sequence: TGTGCCAGCAGGGAACCAGGGATGGGGAGCACCGGGGAGCTGTTTTTT. It translates to CASREPGMGSTGELFF.

This chain joins TRBV27 and TRBJ2-7; D possibly uses TRBD1 or TRBD2 (5 bases each). CDR3 length: 17 residues. Per the germline V gene, CDR1 is MNHEY and CDR2 is SMNVEV (reference sequence). The V gene lost 2 bases and the J gene lost 2 bases, with 19 bases spanning the gap. CDR3: CASSLKLAGGGPYEQYF. The CDR3 bases are TGTGCCAGCAGTTTAAAGTTGGCTGGGGGTGGCCCCTACGAGCAGTACTTC.

The chain has TRBV29-1 and TRBJ1-1; 8 bases are a match to TRBD1. The CDR3 has 12 residues. Trimming at V came to 7 bases and at J to 4 bases, leaving 5 bases not matched to a gene. Germline CDR1 SQVTM, CDR2 ANQGSEA. The CDR3 DNA sequence: TGCAGCGGCAAAACAGGGGGCACTGAAGCTTTCTTT. It yields the protein CSGKTGGTEAFF.

This chain uses TRBV7-8 with TRBJ2-5, with a tentative D call TRBD1 (5 bases). CDR3 length: 14 residues. Trimming removed 1 base at V and 4 bases at J, with 10 bases between. Germline CDR1 SGHVS, CDR2 FQNEAQ. The CDR3 is CASSLVWGGETQYF. The CDR3 DNA is TGTGCCAGCAGCTTAGTCTGGGGCGGAGAGACCCAGTACTTC.

The genes are TRBV18 and TRBJ1-2, with 7 bases lining up with TRBD1. CDR3 length equals 15 residues. From germline, CDR1 is KGHSH and CDR2 LQKENI. Losses at the gene ends were 3 bases for V and 4 bases for J; bases not matched to a gene: 8. CDR3 residues: CASSPTRQGSYGYTF. The DNA of the CDR3 is TGTGCCAGCTCACCGACCCGACAGGGATCCTATGGCTACACCTTC. Full variable domain (remainder filled in from reference TRBV18 and TRBJ1-2): NAGVMQNPRHLVRRRGQEARLRCSPMKGHSHVYWYRQLPEEGLKFMVYLQKENIIDESGMPKERFSAEFPKEGPSILRIQQVVRGDSAAYFCASSPTRQGSYGYTFGSGTRLTVV.

The rearrangement joins TRBV1 to TRBJ1-5; TRBD1, the table's D call, lacks a check against the DNA. TRBV1 is listed as a pseudogene. The CDR3 is made up of 19 amino acids. The CDR3 spells CTSSQVGAGGGCSNQPQHF. The CDR3 DNA reads as TGCACCAGCAGCCAAGTAGGGGCCGGTGGTGGATGTAGCAATCAGCCCCAGCATTTT.

V and J are TRBV7-2 and TRBJ2-2; a weak D match, TRBD2 (6 bases). The CDR3 is made up of 15 amino acids. CDR1 is SGHTA and CDR2 is FQGNSA in the germline V gene. V dropped 5 bases and J dropped 8 bases, with 18 bases sitting between them. The CDR3 nucleotides are TGTGCCAGCAGCCCCCAGACTAGGTTAGAGGGGGAGCTGTTTTTT. Translated: CASSPQTRLEGELFF.

This clone has a single count. The chain is built from TRBV25-1 and TRBJ2-1; TRBD1 might be the D (5 bases). Germline V CDR1 and CDR2: MGHDK, SYGVNS. V was pared by 10 bases and J by 4 bases, with 14 bases between. The CDR3 length is 13 residues. For the CDR3, the DNA is TGTGCCACCGCCCCCGACAGTTACAATGAGCAGTTCTTC. Protein product: CATAPDSYNEQFF.

This chain joins TRBV7-9 and TRBJ2-2; D gene ambiguous. Germline V lookup: CDR1 SEHNR, CDR2 FQNEAQ (reference sequence). With 5 bases removed from V and 5 bases from J, the gap between germline ends came to 12 bases. This CDR3 is built from 14 residues. The CDR3 DNA reads TGTGCCAGCAGCAACCGCCCGGAGACCGGGGAGCTGTTTTTT. It encodes CASSNRPETGELFF. Filled out from reference TRBV7-9 and TRBJ2-2, the complete variable domain reads DTGVSQNPRHKITKRGQNVTFRCDPISEHNRLYWYRQTLGQGPEFLTYFQNEAQLEKSRLLSDRFSAERPKGSFSTLEIQRTEQGDSAMYLCASSNRPETGELFFGEGSRLTVL.

The gene calls are TRBV11-2 and TRBJ2-2; D perhaps matches TRBD2 (6 bases). Germline loops: CDR1 SGHAT, CDR2 FQNNGV. The CDR3 has 17 amino acids. V shed 3 bases and J shed 3 bases, with 17 bases lying between them. CDR3 loop: CASSFFPRDTDTGELFF. DNA for the CDR3: TGTGCCAGCAGCTTTTTTCCGCGGGATACTGACACCGGGGAGCTGTTTTTT.

The CDR3 bases are TGCGCCAGCAGTCAGACATGGGTTCAATATGGCTACACCTTC. Its protein product is CASSQTWVQYGYTF. V usage is TRBV10-2 and J usage is TRBJ1-2, with no clear D. The germline V gene encodes CDR1 WSHSY and CDR2 SAAADI. The CDR3 length is 14 residues. Deletions cut 5 bases from V and 5 bases from J, with 15 bases between.

The V gene is TRBV18, the J gene TRBJ1-2; TRBD1 is a possible D gene (5 bases). The V end was cut by 5 bases, the J end by 5 bases, with 24 bases between. The CDR3 is 17 amino acids. Germline lookup yields CDR1 KGHSH and CDR2 LQKENI. CDR3 in amino acids: CASSSAQGRELNYGYTF. CDR3 in DNA: TGTGCCAGCTCAAGTGCTCAGGGTAGAGAACTTAATTATGGCTACACCTTC.

This rearrangement joins TRBV7-3 to TRBJ2-1; 11 bases agree with TRBD2. The trim removed 3 bases at V and 7 bases at J, leaving 14 bases unmatched. The CDR3 loop spans 18 amino acids. CDR1 is SGHTA, CDR2 FQGTGA, per germline. The CDR3 bases are TGTGCCAGCAGCTTTACCGGGACTAGCGGCGTCTTTCTTAATGAGCAGTTCTTC. It translates to CASSFTGTSGVFLNEQFF.

This clone showed up many times. At one end, the junction sequence differs from germline, possibly due to a read error. The CDR3 DNA follows: TGTGCTAGCAGCCCGCCGGGACTAGCGACCAATGAGCAGTTCTTC. Amino acids: CASSPPGLATNEQFF. The V call is TRBV7-7, the J call TRBJ2-1, with 10 bases identical to TRBD2. CDR1 and CDR2 (germline): SSHAT, FNYEAQ (reference sequence). This CDR3 has 15 residues.

The sample holds a few counts of this clone. The rearrangement links TRBV19 to TRBJ1-1, with 7 bases lining up with TRBD1. The CDR3 spans 14 residues. V trimming: 3 bases; J trimming: 1 base; junction bases outside the gene matches: 2. Per germline, CDR1 LNHDA and CDR2 SQIVND (reference sequence). CDR3 residues: CASSIRGPNTEAFF. The CDR3 nucleotides are TGTGCCAGTAGTATTAGGGGGCCGAACACTGAAGCTTTCTTT. Full variable domain (remainder filled in from reference TRBV19 and TRBJ1-1): DGGITQSPKYLFRKEGQNVTLSCEQNLNHDAMYWYRQDPGQGLRLIYYSQIVNDFQKGDIAEGYSVSREKKESFPLTVTSAQKNPTAFYLCASSIRGPNTEAFFGQGTRLTVV.

V usage is TRBV7-2 and J usage is TRBJ2-5; D remains ambiguous. CDR1 is SGHTA, CDR2 FQGNSA, per germline. This CDR3 region has 13 residues. With 5 bases removed from V and 0 bases from J, the gap between germline ends came to 7 bases. In DNA, the CDR3 is TGTGCCAGCAGCCCGAGACACCAAGAGACCCAGTACTTC. Translated, it gives CASSPRHQETQYF.

V is TRBV6-1 and J is TRBJ2-5, with D perhaps assigned TRBD1 or TRBD2 (6 bases each). Trimming took 1 base from V and 5 from J, leaving 11 bases between them. The germline V gene has CDR1 MNHNS and CDR2 SASEGT. This CDR3 spans 14 amino acids. For the CDR3, the DNA is TGTGCCAGCAGTGAAGGGGGGGCCGGCGAGACCCAGTACTTC. Amino acid sequence: CASSEGGAGETQYF.

The chain uses TRBV7-9 and TRBJ2-5, with D uncertain. Trimming pared 5 bases from V and 7 bases from J, leaving 8 bases between. The CDR3 totals 11 residues. Germline V gene lookup returns CDR1 SEHNR and CDR2 FQNEAQ (reference sequence). CDR3 sequence: CASSPVATQYF. CDR3 sequence (DNA): TGTGCCAGCAGCCCGGTGGCGACCCAGTACTTC. Combining the CDR3 with reference TRBV7-9 and TRBJ2-5 gives the whole variable domain DTGVSQNPRHKITKRGQNVTFRCDPISEHNRLYWYRQTLGQGPEFLTYFQNEAQLEKSRLLSDRFSAERPKGSFSTLEIQRTEQGDSAMYLCASSPVATQYFGPGTRLLVL.